This T cell receptor (beta chain) was documented in a study of blood T cell repertoires in COVID-19. Study context: Some COVID-19 samples were acute and others convalescent; all came from the United States, Italy and Spain. Nucleic acid was either cDNA or gDNA, and it came from T cells, B-cell-depleted T cells, or PBMCs.

Sequencing was performed with immunoSEQ multiplex PCR; in TCRdb, only in-frame clones are kept and a portion is missing. The sample contains a few hundred thousand clones, more than 70% of which appear only once. The germline V and J ends were trimmed by 0 bases and 3 bases, with 9 bases remaining between them. The CDR3 extends over 14 amino acids. The germline gives CDR1 SGDLS, CDR2 YYNGEE. The chain combines TRBV9 with TRBJ1-2; no firm D call. Material: peripheral blood. The receptor was derived from a woman in her 30s with COVID-19, enrolled during active disease. CDR3 coding DNA: TGTGCCAGCAGCGTAGCACAGCTACACTATGGCTACACCTTC. Encoded protein: CASSVAQLHYGYTF.